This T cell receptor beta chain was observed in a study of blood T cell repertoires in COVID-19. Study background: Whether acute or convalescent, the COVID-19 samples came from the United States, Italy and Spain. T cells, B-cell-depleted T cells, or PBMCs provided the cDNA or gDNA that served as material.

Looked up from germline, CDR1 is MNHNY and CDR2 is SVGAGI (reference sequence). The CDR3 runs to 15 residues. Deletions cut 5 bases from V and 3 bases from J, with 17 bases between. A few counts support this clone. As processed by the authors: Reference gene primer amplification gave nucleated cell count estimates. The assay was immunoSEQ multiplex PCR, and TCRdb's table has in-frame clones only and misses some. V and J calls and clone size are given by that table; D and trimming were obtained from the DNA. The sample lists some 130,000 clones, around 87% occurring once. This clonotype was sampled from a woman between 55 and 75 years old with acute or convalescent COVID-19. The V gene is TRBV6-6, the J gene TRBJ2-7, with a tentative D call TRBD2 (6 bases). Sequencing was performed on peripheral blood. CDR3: CASSPRGGTIYEQYV. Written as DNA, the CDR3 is TGTGCCAGCAGTCCCCGTGGGGGGACCATCTACGAGCAGTACGTC.